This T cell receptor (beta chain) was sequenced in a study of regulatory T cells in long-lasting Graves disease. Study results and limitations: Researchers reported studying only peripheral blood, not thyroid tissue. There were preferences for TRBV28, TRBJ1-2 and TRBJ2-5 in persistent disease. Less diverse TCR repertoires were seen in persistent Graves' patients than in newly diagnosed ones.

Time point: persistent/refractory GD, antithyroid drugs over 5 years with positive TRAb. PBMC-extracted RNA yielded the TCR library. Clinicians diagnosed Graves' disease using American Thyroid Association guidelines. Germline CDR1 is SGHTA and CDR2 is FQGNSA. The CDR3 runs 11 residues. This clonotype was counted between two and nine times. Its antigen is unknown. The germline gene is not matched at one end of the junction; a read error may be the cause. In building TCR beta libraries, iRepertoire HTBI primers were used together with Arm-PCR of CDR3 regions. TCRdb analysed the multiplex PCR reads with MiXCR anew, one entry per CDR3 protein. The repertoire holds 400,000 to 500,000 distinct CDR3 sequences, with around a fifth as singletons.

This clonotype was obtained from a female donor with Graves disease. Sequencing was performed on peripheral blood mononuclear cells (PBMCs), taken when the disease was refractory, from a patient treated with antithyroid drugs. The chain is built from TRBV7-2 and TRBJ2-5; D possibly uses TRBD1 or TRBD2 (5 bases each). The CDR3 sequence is CATGAEETQHF. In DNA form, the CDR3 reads TGTGCCACCGGGGCGGAAGAGACCCAGCACTTC.